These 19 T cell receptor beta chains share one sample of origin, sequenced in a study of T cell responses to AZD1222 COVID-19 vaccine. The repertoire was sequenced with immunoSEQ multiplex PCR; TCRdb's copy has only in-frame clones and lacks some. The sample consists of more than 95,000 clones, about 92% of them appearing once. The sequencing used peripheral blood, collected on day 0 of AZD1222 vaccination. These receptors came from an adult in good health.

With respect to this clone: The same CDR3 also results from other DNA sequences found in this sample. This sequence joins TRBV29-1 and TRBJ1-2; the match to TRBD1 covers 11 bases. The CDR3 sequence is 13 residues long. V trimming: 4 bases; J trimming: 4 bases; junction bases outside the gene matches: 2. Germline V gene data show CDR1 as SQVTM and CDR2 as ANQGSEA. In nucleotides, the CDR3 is TGCAGCGTTGGTGGGACAGGGGGCTATGGCTACACCTTC. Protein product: CSVGGTGGYGYTF.

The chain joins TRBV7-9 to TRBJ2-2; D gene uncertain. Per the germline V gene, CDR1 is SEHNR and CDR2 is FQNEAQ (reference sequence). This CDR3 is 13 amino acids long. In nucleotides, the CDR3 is TGTGCTACGAGGCAGGATGACACCGGGGAGCTGTTTTTT. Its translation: CATRQDDTGELFF.

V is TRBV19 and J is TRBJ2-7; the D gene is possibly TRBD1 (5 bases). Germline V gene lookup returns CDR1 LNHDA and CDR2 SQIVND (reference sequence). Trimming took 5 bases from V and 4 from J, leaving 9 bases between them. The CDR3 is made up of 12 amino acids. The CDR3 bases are TGTGCCAGTAGTCCACACAGGTACGAGCAGTACTTC. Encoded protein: CASSPHRYEQYF.

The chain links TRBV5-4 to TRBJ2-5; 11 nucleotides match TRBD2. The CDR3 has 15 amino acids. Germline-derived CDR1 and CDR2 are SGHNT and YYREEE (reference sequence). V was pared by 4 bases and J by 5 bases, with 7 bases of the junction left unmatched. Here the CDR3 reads CASSEIAGGEETQYF. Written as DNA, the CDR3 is TGTGCCAGCAGCGAGATAGCGGGAGGGGAGGAGACCCAGTACTTC.

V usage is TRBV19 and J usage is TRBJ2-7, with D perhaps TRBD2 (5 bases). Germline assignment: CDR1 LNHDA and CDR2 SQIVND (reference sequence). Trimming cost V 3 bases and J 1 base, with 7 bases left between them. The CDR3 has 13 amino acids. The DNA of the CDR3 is TGTGCCAGTAGTATTCAGCGGTCCTACGAGCAGTACTTC. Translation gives CASSIQRSYEQYF.

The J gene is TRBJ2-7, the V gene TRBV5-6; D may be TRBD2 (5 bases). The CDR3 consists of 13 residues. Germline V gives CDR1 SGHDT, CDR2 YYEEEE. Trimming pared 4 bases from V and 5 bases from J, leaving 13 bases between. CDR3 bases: TGTGCCAGCAGCCCCGGGGTAAATAACGAGCAGTACTTC. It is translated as CASSPGVNNEQYF.

The CDR3 sequence is CASGLTRSRTQYF. The CDR3 DNA sequence: TGTGCTAGTGGTTTGACAAGGTCGAGAACGCAGTATTTT. The rearrangement uses TRBV12-5 and TRBJ2-3; D is unclear. The germline V and J ends were trimmed by 2 bases and 9 bases, with 12 bases remaining between them. Germline V gene lookup returns CDR1 LGHNT and CDR2 FRNRAP. This CDR3 spans 13 amino acids.

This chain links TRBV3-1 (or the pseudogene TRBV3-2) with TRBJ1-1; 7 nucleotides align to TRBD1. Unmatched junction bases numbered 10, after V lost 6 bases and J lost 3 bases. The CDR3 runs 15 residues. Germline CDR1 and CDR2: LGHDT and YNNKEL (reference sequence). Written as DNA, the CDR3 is TGTGCCAGCAGGCATCACAGGGGAGTGTACACTGAAGCTTTCTTT. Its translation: CASRHHRGVYTEAFF.

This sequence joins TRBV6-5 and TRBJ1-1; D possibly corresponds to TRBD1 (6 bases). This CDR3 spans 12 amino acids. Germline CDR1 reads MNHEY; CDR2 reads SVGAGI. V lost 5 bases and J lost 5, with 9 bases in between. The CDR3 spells CASSTGRTEAFF. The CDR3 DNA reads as TGTGCCAGCAGTACAGGGCGAACTGAAGCTTTCTTT.

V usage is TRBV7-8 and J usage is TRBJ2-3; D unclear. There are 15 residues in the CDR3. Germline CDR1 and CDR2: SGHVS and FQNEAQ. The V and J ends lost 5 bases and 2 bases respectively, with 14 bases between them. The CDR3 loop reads CASSMIPGVTDTQYF. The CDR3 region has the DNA TGTGCCAGCAGCATGATCCCCGGAGTCACAGATACGCAGTATTTT.

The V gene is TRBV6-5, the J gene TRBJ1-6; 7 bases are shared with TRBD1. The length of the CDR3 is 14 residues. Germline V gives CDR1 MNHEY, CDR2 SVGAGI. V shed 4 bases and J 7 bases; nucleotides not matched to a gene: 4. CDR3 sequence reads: CASSFMTGNSPLHF. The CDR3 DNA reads TGTGCCAGCAGTTTTATGACAGGGAATTCACCCCTCCACTTT.

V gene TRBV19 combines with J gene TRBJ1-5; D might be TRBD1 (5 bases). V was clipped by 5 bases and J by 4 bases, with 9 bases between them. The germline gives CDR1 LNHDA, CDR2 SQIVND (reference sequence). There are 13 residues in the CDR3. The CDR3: CASSLSGNQPQHF. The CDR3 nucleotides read TGTGCCAGTAGTCTGTCAGGGAATCAGCCCCAGCATTTT.

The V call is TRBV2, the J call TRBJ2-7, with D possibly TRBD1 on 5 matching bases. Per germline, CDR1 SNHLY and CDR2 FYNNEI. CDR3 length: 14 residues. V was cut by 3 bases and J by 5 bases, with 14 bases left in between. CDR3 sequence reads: CASSDVRDLHEQYF. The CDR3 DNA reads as TGTGCCAGCAGTGACGTCAGGGATTTGCACGAGCAGTACTTC.

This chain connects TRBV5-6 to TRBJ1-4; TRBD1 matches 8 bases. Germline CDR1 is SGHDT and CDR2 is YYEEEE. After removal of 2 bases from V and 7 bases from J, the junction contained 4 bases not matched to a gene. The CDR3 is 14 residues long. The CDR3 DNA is TGTGCCAGCAGCTTTATGCAGGGGGCTGAAAAACTGTTTTTT. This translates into CASSFMQGAEKLFF.

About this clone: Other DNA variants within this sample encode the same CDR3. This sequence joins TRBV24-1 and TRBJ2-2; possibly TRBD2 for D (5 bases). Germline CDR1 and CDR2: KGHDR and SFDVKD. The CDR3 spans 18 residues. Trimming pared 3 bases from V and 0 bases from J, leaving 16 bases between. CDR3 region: CATSDLPLASTNTGELFF. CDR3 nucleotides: TGTGCCACCAGTGATCTTCCTCTAGCATCGACGAACACCGGGGAGCTGTTTTTT.

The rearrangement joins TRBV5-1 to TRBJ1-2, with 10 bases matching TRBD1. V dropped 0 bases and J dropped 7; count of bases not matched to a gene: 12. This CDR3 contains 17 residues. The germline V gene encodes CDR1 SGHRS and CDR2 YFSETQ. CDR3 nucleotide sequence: TGCGCCAGCAGCTTGGCAAAGACAGGGGGCGAGATAAGTGGCTACACCTTC. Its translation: CASSLAKTGGEISGYTF.

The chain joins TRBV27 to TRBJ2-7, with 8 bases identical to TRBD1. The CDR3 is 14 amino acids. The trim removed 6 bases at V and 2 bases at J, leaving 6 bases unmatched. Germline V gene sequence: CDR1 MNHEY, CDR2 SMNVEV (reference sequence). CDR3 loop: CASSRSRGPYEQYF. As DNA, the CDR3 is TGTGCCAGCAGCCGTTCCAGGGGGCCCTACGAGCAGTACTTC.

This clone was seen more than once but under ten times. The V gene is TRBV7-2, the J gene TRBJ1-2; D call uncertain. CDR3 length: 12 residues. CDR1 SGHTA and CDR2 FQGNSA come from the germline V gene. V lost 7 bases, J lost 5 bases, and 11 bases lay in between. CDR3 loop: CASTIAAYGYTF. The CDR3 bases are TGTGCCAGCACCATAGCGGCTTATGGCTACACCTTC. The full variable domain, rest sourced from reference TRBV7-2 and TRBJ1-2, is GAGVSQSPSNKVTEKGKDVELRCDPISGHTALYWYRQSLGQGLEFLIYFQGNSAPDKSGLPSDRFSAERTGGSVSTLTIQRTQQEDSAVYLCASTIAAYGYTFGSGTRLTVV.

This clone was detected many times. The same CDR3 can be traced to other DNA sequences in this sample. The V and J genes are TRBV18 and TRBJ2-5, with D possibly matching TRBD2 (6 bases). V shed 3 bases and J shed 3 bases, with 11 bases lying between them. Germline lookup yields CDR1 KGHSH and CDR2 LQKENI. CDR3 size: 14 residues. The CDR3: CASSPFQREETQYF. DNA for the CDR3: TGTGCCAGCTCACCCTTCCAGCGGGAAGAGACCCAGTACTTC.